The next 9 T cell receptor beta chains were all read from a single sample in a study of glioma-infiltrating T cells after dendritic cell vaccination. TCRdb's table, derived via immunoSEQ multiplex PCR, lists solely in-frame clones and lacks some. Here the sample spans tens of thousands of clones, approximately 80% being singletons. Sequencing was performed on blood, taken before dendritic cell vaccination. These receptors came from a human donor with glioblastoma.

The CDR3 loop is CASKTGTGTLNEKLFF. The CDR3 bases are TGTGCCAGCAAGACCGGGACAGGGACCCTTAATGAAAAACTGTTTTTT. V is TRBV7-9 and J is TRBJ1-4, with 9 positions matching TRBD1. This CDR3 comprises 16 residues. The V segment lost 7 bases and the J segment 4 bases; nucleotides outside the gene matches: 10. Per germline, CDR1 SEHNR and CDR2 FQNEAQ (reference sequence).

This chain links TRBV6-1 with TRBJ1-5, with D possibly being TRBD1 (6 bases). The ends were cut back, 6 bases at V and 5 bases at J, with 11 bases in the middle. This CDR3 comprises 13 residues. Germline CDR1 MNHNS, CDR2 SASEGT. CDR3 nucleotide sequence: TGTGCCAGCAGCACCTGGACAGATCAGCCCCAGCATTTT. Translating it yields CASSTWTDQPQHF.

This clone was detected once. The genes are TRBV14 and TRBJ2-3; D is unclear. Trimming removed 1 base from V and 2 bases from J, with 7 bases in between. The CDR3 runs to 14 residues. Germline CDR1 and CDR2: SGHDN and FVKESK. The CDR3 here is CASSQVAFTDTQYF. For the CDR3, the DNA is TGTGCCAGCAGCCAAGTGGCATTCACAGATACGCAGTATTTT.

The rearrangement uses TRBV4-1 and TRBJ1-3; no clear D gene. Trimming left V 0 bases short and J 2 bases short, with 5 bases between. Germline-derived CDR1 and CDR2 are MGHRA and YSYEKL. The CDR3 loop spans 14 amino acids. The CDR3 is CASSQDQTGNTIYF. DNA of the CDR3: TGCGCCAGCAGCCAAGACCAGACTGGAAACACCATATATTTT.

The chain links TRBV5-6 to TRBJ1-1, with a weak D call TRBD1 (5 bases). The CDR3 is made up of 15 amino acids. From germline, CDR1 is SGHDT and CDR2 YYEEEE. V was cut by 3 bases and J by 2 bases, with 14 bases left in between. The CDR3 DNA follows: TGTGCCAGCAGCTCTTTGACAGAAAAAAACACTGAAGCTTTCTTT. Its protein product is CASSSLTEKNTEAFF.

The J gene is TRBJ1-4, the V gene TRBV28; TRBD1 aligns across 7 bases. This CDR3 spans 13 amino acids. V lost 8 bases and J lost 8; bases outside the gene matches: 8. Germline V CDR1 and CDR2: MDHEN, SYDVKM. CDR3 DNA: TGTGCCAGCTACCAGGGGGGCGTGGAAAAACTGTTTTTT. Encoded protein: CASYQGGVEKLFF.

The table lists this clone with a count of one. This rearrangement joins TRBV5-1 to TRBJ1-5; D gene ambiguous. This CDR3 contains 15 residues. Germline CDR1 SGHRS, CDR2 YFSETQ. V was trimmed by 0 bases and J by 0 bases, leaving 7 bases between them. This CDR3 reads CASSLDGYSNQPQHF. The CDR3 nucleotides are TGCGCCAGCAGCTTGGACGGTTATAGCAATCAGCCCCAGCATTTT.

In the case of this clone: The same CDR3 is also encoded by other DNA sequences in this sample. The chain has TRBV7-2 and TRBJ2-4, with TRBD1 matching 7 bases. The CDR3 consists of 14 residues. Germline-derived CDR1 and CDR2 are SGHTA and FQGNSA. J gave up 8 bases and V 5 bases, and 9 bases lay outside the gene matches. CDR3 residues: CASSLEGQRDIQYF. The CDR3 DNA reads as TGTGCCAGCAGCCTAGAGGGACAGCGTGACATTCAGTACTTC.

CDR3 sequence reads: CASSKTSTSTDTQYF. CDR3 DNA sequence: TGTGCCAGCAGCAAGACTAGCACTAGCACAGATACGCAGTATTTT. The chain is built from TRBV11-2 and TRBJ2-3; TRBD2 aligns across 7 bases. Germline V gene data show CDR1 as SGHAT and CDR2 as FQNNGV. With V trimmed by 5 bases and J by 0 bases, 5 bases remained unmatched. The CDR3 is 15 residues long.